A selection of T cell receptor beta chains follows, all from one sample in a study of Graves' ophthalmopathy and Graves' hyperthyroidism. TCRdb passed the multiplex PCR reads through MiXCR, listing each CDR3 protein once. The sample carries about 240,000 distinct CDR3 sequences, less than 55% recorded once. The sample taken for sequencing was peripheral blood. These receptors were taken from an adult man with Graves' ophthalmopathy. Both conserved end residues are trimmed from each CDR3.

V: TRBV5-4
J: TRBJ1-1
CDR3: ASSSGTSNTEAF

V: TRBV9
J: TRBJ2-5
CDR3: ASSLGAGRYQETQY

V: TRBV6-6
J: TRBJ1-4
CDR3: ASSPPQEMGKLF

V: TRBV7-9
J: TRBJ1-1
CDR3: ASSFDSPTPEAF

V: TRBV11-2
J: TRBJ2-5
CDR3: ASSFGTSANQETQY

V: TRBV10-1
J: NA
CDR3: ASSAADRGDEQF

V: TRBV4-1
J: TRBJ2-3
CDR3: ASSQGGLITDTQY

V: TRBV14
J: TRBJ2-2
CDR3: ASSQGRYTGELF

V: TRBV15
J: TRBJ1-2
CDR3: ATSSFLDGYT

V: TRBV7-2
J: TRBJ2-6
CDR3: ASRPTGGSGANVLT

V: TRBV18
J: TRBJ1-2
CDR3: ASSPGEVNYGYT

V: TRBV10-3
J: TRBJ2-7
CDR3: ASSSWKGQY

V: TRBV29-1
J: TRBJ2-7
CDR3: SVASGTSGMVQY

V: TRBV12-3/TRBV12-4
J: TRBJ2-5
CDR3: ASSQAWQGGQETQY

V: TRBV6-5
J: TRBJ1-2
CDR3: ASRKEGGYGYT

V: TRBV5-1
J: TRBJ2-2
CDR3: ASSSRTGAAGELF

V: TRBV24-1
J: NA
CDR3: ATSDRDRVGGGEQF

V: TRBV2
J: TRBJ2-7
CDR3: ASSEAVLGQGVDEQY

V: TRBV29-1
J: TRBJ1-1
CDR3: SVGALEAF

V: TRBV10-3
J: TRBJ1-5
CDR3: AISESGRGSNQPQH

V: TRBV10-3
J: TRBJ1-5
CDR3: AISETGVGNQPQH

V: TRBV6-1
J: TRBJ1-2
CDR3: ASSWTGMYGYT

V: TRBV2
J: TRBJ2-5
CDR3: ASSDLAKETQY

V: TRBV25-1
J: TRBJ2-1
CDR3: ASSQLGGGSGNEQF

V: TRBV7-9
J: TRBJ2-7
CDR3: ASSFRPSGGAAYEQY

V: TRBV2
J: TRBJ2-5
CDR3: ASSNDRGQETQY

V: TRBV5-1
J: TRBJ2-5
CDR3: ASSSLAGVPQETQY

V: TRBV20-1
J: TRBJ1-2
CDR3: SARGSRGHHGYT

V: TRBV7-8
J: TRBJ2-5
CDR3: ASSLGASGGQETQY

V: TRBV24-1
J: TRBJ2-7
CDR3: ATSDPTSGTYEQY

V: TRBV5-8
J: TRBJ2-5
CDR3: ASSQVRLPEETQY

V: TRBV5-1
J: TRBJ2-2
CDR3: ASSLANFNTGELF

V: TRBV19
J: TRBJ1-2
CDR3: ASNPLGGDGYT

V: TRBV20-1
J: TRBJ2-7
CDR3: SAISGAGAREQY

V: TRBV6-5
J: TRBJ2-7
CDR3: ASSDGLNLYEQY

V: TRBV5-1
J: TRBJ1-2
CDR3: ASRPNLGTGYGYT

V: TRBV5-6
J: TRBJ1-1
CDR3: ASSYSSTQGTEAF

V: TRBV6-6
J: TRBJ2-5
CDR3: ASRLQGGISETQY

V: TRBV2
J: TRBJ2-2
CDR3: ASGLAENTGELF

V: TRBV20-1
J: TRBJ2-7
CDR3: SARAGLANSYEQY